This passage covers 12 T cell receptor beta chains from one sample sequenced in a study of cytomegalovirus exposure and HLA in healthy donors. Use of 60 Vbeta and 13 Jbeta primers characterized the PCR. Only in-frame clones appear in the TCRdb table, and some are missing; sequencing was by immunoSEQ multiplex PCR. Altogether tens of thousands of clones are present, 65% to 75% being singletons, with the ten largest covering 5% to 6.5%. The sequencing input was PBMCs. The receptors stem from a woman aged 25 to 39 in good health and CMV-seronegative.

CDR3 DNA sequence: TGTGCCTGGGCGATCGGGGTAGCGGGATGGGAAGAAGAGACCCAGTACTTC. Encoded protein: CAWAIGVAGWEEETQYF. This rearrangement joins TRBV30 to TRBJ2-5; the match to TRBD2 covers 8 bases. V lost 5 bases, J lost 3 bases, and 17 bases stayed unmatched. The CDR3 sequence is 17 residues long. The germline gives CDR1 GTSNPN, CDR2 SVGIG (reference sequence).

The gene calls are TRBV11-3 and TRBJ2-2; no reliable D call. Trimming removed 0 bases at V and 5 bases at J, with 7 bases between. The CDR3 spans 14 residues. Germline V gene data show CDR1 as SGHNT and CDR2 as YENEEA. CDR3 residues: CASSLEGGTGELFF. CDR3 nucleotide sequence: TGTGCCAGCAGCTTAGAAGGCGGAACCGGGGAGCTGTTTTTT.

The chain links TRBV7-2 to TRBJ1-2, with D perhaps TRBD1 (6 bases). The CDR3 length is 15 residues. From germline, CDR1 is SGHTA and CDR2 FQGNSA. V was clipped by 4 bases and J by 5 bases, with 17 bases between them. The CDR3 is CASSSGGGGRYGYTF. The CDR3 coding sequence is TGTGCCAGCAGCTCGGGTGGGGGGGGCAGATATGGCTACACCTTC. The full variable domain, rest sourced from reference TRBV7-2 and TRBJ1-2, is GAGVSQSPSNKVTEKGKDVELRCDPISGHTALYWYRQSLGQGLEFLIYFQGNSAPDKSGLPSDRFSAERTGGSVSTLTIQRTQQEDSAVYLCASSSGGGGRYGYTFGSGTRLTVV.

The chain is built from TRBV7-2 and TRBJ2-1; 8 nucleotides align to TRBD2. Germline assignment: CDR1 SGHTA and CDR2 FQGNSA. Trimming took 5 bases from V and 9 from J; bases not matched to a gene: 9. This CDR3 region has 14 residues. CDR3 nucleotide sequence: TGTGCCAGCAGCCCTACTAGCGGATCGGGTGAGCAGTTCTTC. Its translation is CASSPTSGSGEQFF.

This clone was seen just once. The rearrangement joins TRBV5-1 to TRBJ2-3, with 14 bases matching TRBD2. Germline loops: CDR1 SGHRS, CDR2 YFSETQ. With 4 bases clipped from V and 9 bases from J, the junction kept 7 bases outside the gene matches. This CDR3 region has 15 residues. CDR3 region: CASSLEGTSGSTQYF. In DNA form, the CDR3 reads TGCGCCAGCAGCCTCGAAGGGACTAGCGGGAGCACGCAGTATTTT.

V usage is TRBV5-1 and J usage is TRBJ1-1, with D unresolved. Trimming took off 2 bases at V and 3 bases at J, with 14 bases between the two ends. Germline V CDR1 and CDR2: SGHRS, YFSETQ. The CDR3 extends over 15 amino acids. Written as DNA, the CDR3 is TGCGCCAGCAGCTTCGAAGGTGAGGCTTACACTGAAGCTTTCTTT. It specifies CASSFEGEAYTEAFF.

This chain uses TRBV5-1 with TRBJ1-5; D gene unclear. The CDR3 runs to 13 residues. CDR1 is SGHRS, CDR2 YFSETQ, per germline. Trimming left V 3 bases short and J 3 bases short, with 7 bases between. CDR3 loop: CASSSSINQPQHF. Written as DNA, the CDR3 is TGCGCCAGCAGCTCGTCTATCAATCAGCCCCAGCATTTT.

The chain recombines TRBV6-1 with TRBJ2-1; D remains unclear. The germline gives CDR1 MNHNS, CDR2 SASEGT. This CDR3 comprises 13 residues. V was pared by 6 bases and J by 6 bases, with 12 bases between. Here the CDR3 reads CASRISAGNEQFF. The CDR3 bases are TGTGCCAGCAGGATCTCCGCAGGCAATGAGCAGTTCTTC.

The CDR3 DNA follows: TGTGCCAGTAGTACCGGGAGCCCGTCTACTTCACCCCTCCACTTT. It encodes CASSTGSPSTSPLHF. This sequence joins TRBV19 and TRBJ1-6; D ambiguous. V was cut by 4 bases and J by 9 bases, with 16 bases left in between. The CDR3 is 15 residues long. In germline, CDR1 is LNHDA, CDR2 SQIVND (reference sequence).

This clone has only a few counts. The genes are TRBV7-6 and TRBJ1-4; the match to TRBD1 covers 9 bases. This CDR3 contains 14 residues. The J segment lost 8 bases and the V segment lost 4 bases, leaving 5 bases of the junction unmatched. Germline CDR1 and CDR2: SGHVS and FNYEAQ. CDR3 sequence (DNA): TGTGCCAGCAGCTCGGACAGGGGTCGGGAAAAACTGTTTTTT. Translating gives CASSSDRGREKLFF.

The chain joins TRBV19 to TRBJ2-7, with D tentatively TRBD2 (6 bases). Germline loops: CDR1 LNHDA, CDR2 SQIVND (reference sequence). The CDR3 consists of 15 residues. V lost 3 bases, J lost 3 bases, and 15 bases lay in between. CDR3 nucleotide sequence: TGTGCCAGTAGTATCTTCCCGGGACTCAACTACGAGCAGTACTTC. The encoded protein is CASSIFPGLNYEQYF.

This clone was detected once. The chain employs TRBV30 and TRBJ2-5; D remains ambiguous. The germline V gene has CDR1 GTSNPN and CDR2 SVGIG (reference sequence). The CDR3 length is 12 residues. Trimming took off 0 bases at V and 4 bases at J, with 6 bases between the two ends. The CDR3 here is CAWSVLGETQYF. In nucleotides, the CDR3 is TGTGCCTGGAGTGTACTTGGAGAGACCCAGTACTTC.